This is a list of T cell receptor beta chains from one sample in a study of T cell responses to AZD1222 COVID-19 vaccine. Some clones are missing from TCRdb's copy, which holds only in-frame ones; the method was immunoSEQ multiplex PCR. Among around 100,000 clones listed, around 81% were seen once. The starting material was peripheral blood, obtained on day 0 of AZD1222 vaccination. These receptors came from an adult in good health. Each CDR3 is given with its conserved first and last residue.

J gene | V gene | CDR3 protein
TRBJ1-2 | TRBV2 | CACDRFNYGYTF
TRBJ2-4 | TRBV5-6 | CASSLAGSRNIQYF
TRBJ1-1 | TRBV6-2/TRBV6-3 | CASSSVYREITEAFF
TRBJ1-2 | TRBV12-3/TRBV12-4 | CASRSTGNYGYTF
TRBJ1-2 | TRBV7-9 | CASSTPTGGGSYGYTF
TRBJ1-2 | TRBV11-2 | CASSEGTGLNYGYTF
TRBJ2-7 | TRBV7-9 | CASSENQGAREQYF
TRBJ1-4 | TRBV29-1 | CSVGAGATNEKLFF
TRBJ1-5 | TRBV5-1 | CASSLVTGRNQPQHF
TRBJ2-7 | TRBV7-2 | CASSYGTDYEQYF
TRBJ2-3 | TRBV5-4 | CASSLKLAGGSTDTQYF
TRBJ1-5 | TRBV11-2 | CASSLTTGTNQPQHF
TRBJ2-7 | TRBV5-1 | CASSLALGQGYEQYF
TRBJ2-2 | TRBV11-2 | CASSFRGIGELFF
TRBJ1-1 | TRBV6-1 | CASSDQPENTEAFF
TRBJ1-1 | TRBV28 | CASGQGLGAFF
TRBJ2-7 | TRBV5-4 | CASSADRIEQYF
TRBJ2-7 | TRBV11-3 | CASSPAGQAPYEQYF
TRBJ2-3 | TRBV10-3 | CAISGGAGPDTQYF
TRBJ1-2 | TRBV5-1 | CASSLSIGNYGYTF
TRBJ2-7 | TRBV6-2/TRBV6-3 | CASSEGLGAYEQYF
TRBJ2-1 | TRBV3-1/TRBV3-2 | CASSQSPGLAGVLIF
TRBJ2-2 | TRBV10-3 | CAISGLNGELFF
TRBJ2-5 | TRBV7-2 | CASSPIGGETQYF
TRBJ2-5 | TRBV2 | CASSQPGTGGGETQYF
TRBJ2-5 | TRBV7-7 | CASSLEGWETQYF
TRBJ2-1 | TRBV9 | CASSVASVRGDEQFF
TRBJ2-3 | TRBV24-1 | CATSEGGLSESTDTQYF
TRBJ2-1 | TRBV11-3 | CASSSAGTSISEQFF
TRBJ2-7 | TRBV28 | CASRGFYEQYF
TRBJ1-1 | TRBV7-9 | CASDVHSLNTEAFF
TRBJ1-5 | TRBV15 | CATSRGGDSYYSNQPQHF
TRBJ2-1 | TRBV7-2 | CASSLARDAYNEQFF
TRBJ2-7 | TRBV19 | CASSMDRGPYEQYF
TRBJ1-4 | TRBV19 | CASSTPTGLREKLFF
TRBJ2-7 | TRBV7-2 | CASSLIPDSSSYEQYF
TRBJ2-2 | TRBV19 | CASSMMGQIATGELFF
TRBJ2-1 | TRBV28 | CASSPTSGGPQYNEQFF
TRBJ2-7 | TRBV28 | CASSLLGTSGEYEQYF
TRBJ2-7 | TRBV21-1 | CASSSRENVAGSSYEQYF
TRBJ2-7 | TRBV14 | CASSQMGAGSSYEQYF
TRBJ1-5 | TRBV30 | CAWRPQGRQPQHF
TRBJ1-4 | TRBV2 | CASSPGQGHEKLFF
TRBJ1-2 | TRBV7-2 | CASSSTVLYGYTF